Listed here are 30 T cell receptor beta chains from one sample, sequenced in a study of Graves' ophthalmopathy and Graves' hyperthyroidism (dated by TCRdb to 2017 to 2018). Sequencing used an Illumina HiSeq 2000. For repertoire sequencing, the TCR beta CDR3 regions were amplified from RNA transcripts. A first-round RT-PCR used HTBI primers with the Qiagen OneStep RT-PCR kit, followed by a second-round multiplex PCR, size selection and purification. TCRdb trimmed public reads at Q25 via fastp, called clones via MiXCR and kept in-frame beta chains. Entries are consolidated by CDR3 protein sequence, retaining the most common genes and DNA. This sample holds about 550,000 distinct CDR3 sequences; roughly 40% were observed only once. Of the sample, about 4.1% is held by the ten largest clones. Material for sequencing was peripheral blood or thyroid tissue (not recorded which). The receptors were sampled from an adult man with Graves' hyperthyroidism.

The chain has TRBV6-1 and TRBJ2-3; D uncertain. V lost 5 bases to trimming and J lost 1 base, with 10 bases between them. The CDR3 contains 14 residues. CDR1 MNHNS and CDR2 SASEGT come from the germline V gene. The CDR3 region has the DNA TGTGCCAGCAGTTACTCGACCGGCACAGATACGCAGTATTTT. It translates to CASSYSTGTDTQYF.

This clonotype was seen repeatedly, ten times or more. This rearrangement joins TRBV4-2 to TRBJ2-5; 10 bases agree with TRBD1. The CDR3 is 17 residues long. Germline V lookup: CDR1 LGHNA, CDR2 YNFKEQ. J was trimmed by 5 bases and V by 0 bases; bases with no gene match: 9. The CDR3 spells CASSQEPSGTGVETQYF. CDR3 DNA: TGTGCCAGCAGCCAAGAACCAAGCGGGACAGGGGTGGAGACCCAGTACTTC.

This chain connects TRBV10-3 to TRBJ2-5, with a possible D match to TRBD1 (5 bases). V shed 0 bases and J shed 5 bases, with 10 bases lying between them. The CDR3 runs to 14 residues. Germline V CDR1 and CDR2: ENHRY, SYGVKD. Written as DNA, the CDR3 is TGTGCCATCAGTGAGTCGACAGTGGGGGAGACCCAGTACTTC. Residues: CAISESTVGETQYF.

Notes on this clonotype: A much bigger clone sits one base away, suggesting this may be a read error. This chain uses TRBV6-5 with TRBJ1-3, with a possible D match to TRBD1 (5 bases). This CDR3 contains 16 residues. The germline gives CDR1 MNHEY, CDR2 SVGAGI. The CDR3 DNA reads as TGTGCCACCGGGGAGTCACAGGCTTTCTCTGGAGACACCATATATTTT. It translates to CATGESQAFSGDTIYF.

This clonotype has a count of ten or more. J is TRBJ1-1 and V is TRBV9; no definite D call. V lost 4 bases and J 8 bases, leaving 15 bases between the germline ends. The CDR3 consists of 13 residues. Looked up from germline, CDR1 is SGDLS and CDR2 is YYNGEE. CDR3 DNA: TGTGCCAGCAGCCCCCCCGGGGATCTAGAAGCTTTCTTT. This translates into CASSPPGDLEAFF.

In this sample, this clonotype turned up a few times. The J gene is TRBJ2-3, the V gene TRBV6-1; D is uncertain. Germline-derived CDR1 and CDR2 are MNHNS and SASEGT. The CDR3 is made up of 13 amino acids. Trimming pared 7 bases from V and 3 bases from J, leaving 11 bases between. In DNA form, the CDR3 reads TGTGCCAGCAAGAGAGTACAGACAGATACGCAGTATTTT. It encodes CASKRVQTDTQYF.

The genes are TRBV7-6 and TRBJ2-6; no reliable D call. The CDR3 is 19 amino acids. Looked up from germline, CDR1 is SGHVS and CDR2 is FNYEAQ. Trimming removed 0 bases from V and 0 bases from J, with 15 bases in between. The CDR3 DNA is TGTGCCAGCAGCTTAGCAACGGGCCGGCATCCCTCTGGGGCCAACGTCCTGACTTTC. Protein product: CASSLATGRHPSGANVLTF. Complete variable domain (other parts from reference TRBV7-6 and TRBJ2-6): GAGVSQSPRYKVTKRGQDVALRCDPISGHVSLYWYRQALGQGPEFLTYFNYEAQQDKSGLPNDRFSAERPEGSISTLTIQRTEQRDSAMYRCASSLATGRHPSGANVLTFGAGSRLTVL.

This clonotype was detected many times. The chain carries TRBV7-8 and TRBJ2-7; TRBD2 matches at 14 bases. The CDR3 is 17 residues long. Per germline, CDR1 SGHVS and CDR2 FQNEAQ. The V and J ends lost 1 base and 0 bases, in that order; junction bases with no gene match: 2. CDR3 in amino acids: CASSLGGTSGSSYEQYF. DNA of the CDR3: TGTGCCAGCAGCTTAGGAGGGACTAGCGGGAGCTCCTACGAGCAGTACTTC.

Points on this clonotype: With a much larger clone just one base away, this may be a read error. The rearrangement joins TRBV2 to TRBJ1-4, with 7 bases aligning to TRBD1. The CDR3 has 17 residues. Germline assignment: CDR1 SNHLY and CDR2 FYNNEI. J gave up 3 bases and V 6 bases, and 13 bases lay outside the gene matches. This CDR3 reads CASSQDPTQGPNEKLFF. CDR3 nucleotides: TGTGCCAGCAGCCAAGACCCAACACAGGGGCCTAATGAAAAACTGTTTTTT.

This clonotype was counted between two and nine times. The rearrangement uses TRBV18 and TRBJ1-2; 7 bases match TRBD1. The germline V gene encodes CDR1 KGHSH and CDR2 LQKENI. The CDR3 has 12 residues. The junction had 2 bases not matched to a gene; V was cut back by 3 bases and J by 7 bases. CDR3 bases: TGTGCCAGCTCACCGGACAGGAGTGGCTACACCTTC. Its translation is CASSPDRSGYTF. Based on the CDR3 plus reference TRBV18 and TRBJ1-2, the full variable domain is NAGVMQNPRHLVRRRGQEARLRCSPMKGHSHVYWYRQLPEEGLKFMVYLQKENIIDESGMPKERFSAEFPKEGPSILRIQQVVRGDSAAYFCASSPDRSGYTFGSGTRLTVV.

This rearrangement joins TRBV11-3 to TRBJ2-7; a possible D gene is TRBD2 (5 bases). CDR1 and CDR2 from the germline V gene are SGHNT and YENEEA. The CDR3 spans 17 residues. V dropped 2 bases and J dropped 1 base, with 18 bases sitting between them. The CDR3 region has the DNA TGTGCCAGCAGCTTACTCCTCGGCCCCCCGGGGTCCTACGAGCAGTACTTC. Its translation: CASSLLLGPPGSYEQYF.

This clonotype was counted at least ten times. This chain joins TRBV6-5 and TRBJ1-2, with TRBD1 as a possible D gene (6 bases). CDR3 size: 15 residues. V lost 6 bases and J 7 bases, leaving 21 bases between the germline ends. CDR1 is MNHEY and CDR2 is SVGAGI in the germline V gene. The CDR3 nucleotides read TGTGCCAGCAGCGATAGCTTACAGGGACGGCCTGGCTACACCTTC. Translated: CASSDSLQGRPGYTF.

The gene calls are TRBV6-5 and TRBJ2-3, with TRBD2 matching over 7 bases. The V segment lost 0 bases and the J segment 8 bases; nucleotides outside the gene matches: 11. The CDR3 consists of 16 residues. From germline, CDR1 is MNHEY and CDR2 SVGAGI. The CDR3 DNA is TGTGCCAGCAGTTACTCTTCAGGCGGGAGTCCTGTTACGCAGTATTTT. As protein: CASSYSSGGSPVTQYF.

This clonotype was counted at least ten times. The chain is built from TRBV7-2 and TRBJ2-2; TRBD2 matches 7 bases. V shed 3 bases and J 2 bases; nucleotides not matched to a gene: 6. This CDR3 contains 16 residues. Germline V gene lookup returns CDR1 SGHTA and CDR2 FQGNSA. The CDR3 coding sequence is TGTGCCAGCAGCTTGGGTCCTAGCGGTAACACCGGGGAGCTGTTTTTT. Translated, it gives CASSLGPSGNTGELFF. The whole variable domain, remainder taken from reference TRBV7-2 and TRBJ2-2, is GAGVSQSPSNKVTEKGKDVELRCDPISGHTALYWYRQSLGQGLEFLIYFQGNSAPDKSGLPSDRFSAERTGGSVSTLTIQRTQQEDSAVYLCASSLGPSGNTGELFFGEGSRLTVL.

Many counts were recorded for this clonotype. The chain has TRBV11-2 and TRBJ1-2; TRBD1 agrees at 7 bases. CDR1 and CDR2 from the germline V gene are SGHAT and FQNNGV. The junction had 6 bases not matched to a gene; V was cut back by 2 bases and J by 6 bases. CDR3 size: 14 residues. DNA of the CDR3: TGTGCCAGCAGCTTATCGGCGCAGGGGGATGGCTACACCTTC. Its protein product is CASSLSAQGDGYTF.

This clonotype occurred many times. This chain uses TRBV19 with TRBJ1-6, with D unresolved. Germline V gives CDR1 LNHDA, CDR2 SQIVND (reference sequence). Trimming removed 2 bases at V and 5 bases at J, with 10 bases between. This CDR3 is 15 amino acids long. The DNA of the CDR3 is TGTGCCAGTAGTATAAATTCGGGGAATAATTCACCCCTCCACTTT. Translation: CASSINSGNNSPLHF. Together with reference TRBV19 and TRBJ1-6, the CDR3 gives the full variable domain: DGGITQSPKYLFRKEGQNVTLSCEQNLNHDAMYWYRQDPGQGLRLIYYSQIVNDFQKGDIAEGYSVSREKKESFPLTVTSAQKNPTAFYLCASSINSGNNSPLHFGNGTRLTVT.

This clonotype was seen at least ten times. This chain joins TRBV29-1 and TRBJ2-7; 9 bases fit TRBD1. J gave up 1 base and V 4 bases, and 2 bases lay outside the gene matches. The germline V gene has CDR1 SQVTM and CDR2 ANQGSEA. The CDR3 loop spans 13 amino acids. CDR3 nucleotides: TGCAGCGTTGTGACAGGGGGATCCTACGAGCAGTACTTC. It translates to CSVVTGGSYEQYF.

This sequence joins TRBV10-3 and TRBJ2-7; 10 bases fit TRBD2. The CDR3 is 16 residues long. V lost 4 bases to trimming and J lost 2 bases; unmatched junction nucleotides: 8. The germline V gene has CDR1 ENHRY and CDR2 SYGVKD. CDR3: CAISAALAGVPYEQYF. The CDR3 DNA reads TGTGCCATCAGTGCAGCCCTAGCGGGAGTCCCCTACGAGCAGTACTTC.

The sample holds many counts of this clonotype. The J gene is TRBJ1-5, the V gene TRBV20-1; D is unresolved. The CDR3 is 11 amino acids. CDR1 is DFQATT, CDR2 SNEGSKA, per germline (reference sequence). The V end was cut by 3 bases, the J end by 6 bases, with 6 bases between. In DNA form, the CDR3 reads TGCAGTGCTAGTGTGGGTCAGCCCCAGCATTTT. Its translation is CSASVGQPQHF.

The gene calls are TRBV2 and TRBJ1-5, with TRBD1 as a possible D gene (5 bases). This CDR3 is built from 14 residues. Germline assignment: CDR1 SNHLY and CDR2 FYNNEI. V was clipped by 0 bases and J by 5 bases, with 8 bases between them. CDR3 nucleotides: TGTGCCAGCAGTGAAGCGACAGTGTATCAGCCCCAGCATTTT. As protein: CASSEATVYQPQHF. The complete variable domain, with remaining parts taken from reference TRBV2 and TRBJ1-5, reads EPEVTQTPSHQVTQMGQEVILRCVPISNHLYFYWYRQILGQKVEFLVSFYNNEISEKSEIFDDQFSVERPDGSNFTLKIRSTKLEDSAMYFCASSEATVYQPQHFGDGTRLSIL.

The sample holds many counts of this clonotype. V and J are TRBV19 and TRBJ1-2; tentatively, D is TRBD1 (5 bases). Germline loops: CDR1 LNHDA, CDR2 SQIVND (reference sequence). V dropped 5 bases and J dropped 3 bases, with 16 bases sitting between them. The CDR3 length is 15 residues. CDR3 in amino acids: CASSVIQGADYGYTF. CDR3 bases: TGTGCCAGTAGTGTCATCCAGGGCGCAGACTATGGCTACACCTTC. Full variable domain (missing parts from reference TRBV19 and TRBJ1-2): DGGITQSPKYLFRKEGQNVTLSCEQNLNHDAMYWYRQDPGQGLRLIYYSQIVNDFQKGDIAEGYSVSREKKESFPLTVTSAQKNPTAFYLCASSVIQGADYGYTFGSGTRLTVV.

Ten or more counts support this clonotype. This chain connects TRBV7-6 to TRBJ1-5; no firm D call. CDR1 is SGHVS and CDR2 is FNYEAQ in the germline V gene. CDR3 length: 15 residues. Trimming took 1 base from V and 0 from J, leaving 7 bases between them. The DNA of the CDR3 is TGTGCCAGCAGCTTAGATTGGGGTAGCAATCAGCCCCAGCATTTT. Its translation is CASSLDWGSNQPQHF.

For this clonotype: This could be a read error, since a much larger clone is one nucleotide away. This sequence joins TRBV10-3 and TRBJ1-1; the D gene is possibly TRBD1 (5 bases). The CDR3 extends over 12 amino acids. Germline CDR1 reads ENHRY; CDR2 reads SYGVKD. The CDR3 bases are TGTGCCAGCAGTTACTCGGGGCCCGAAGCTTTCTTT. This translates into CASSYSGPEAFF.

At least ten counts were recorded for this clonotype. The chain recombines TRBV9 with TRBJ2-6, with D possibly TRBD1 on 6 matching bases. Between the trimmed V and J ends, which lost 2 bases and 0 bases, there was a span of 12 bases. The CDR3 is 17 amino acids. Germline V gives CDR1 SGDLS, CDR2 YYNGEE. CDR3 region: CASSVLDSFSGANVLTF. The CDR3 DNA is TGTGCCAGCAGCGTCTTGGACAGCTTCTCTGGGGCCAACGTCCTGACTTTC.

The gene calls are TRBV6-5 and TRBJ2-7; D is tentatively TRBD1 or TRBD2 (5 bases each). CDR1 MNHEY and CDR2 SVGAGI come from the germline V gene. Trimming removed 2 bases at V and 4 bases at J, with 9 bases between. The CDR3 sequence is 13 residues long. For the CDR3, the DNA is TGTGCCAGCAGTTACGGGGGAGAGTACGAGCAGTACTTC. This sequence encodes CASSYGGEYEQYF.

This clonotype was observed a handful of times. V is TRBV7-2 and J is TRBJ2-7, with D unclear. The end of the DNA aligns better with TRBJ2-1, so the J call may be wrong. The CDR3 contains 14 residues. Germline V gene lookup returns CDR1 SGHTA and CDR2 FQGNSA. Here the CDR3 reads CASSLGSSRDEQFF. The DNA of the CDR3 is TGTGCCAGCAGCTTAGGATCCTCTAGAGATGAGCAGTTCTTC.

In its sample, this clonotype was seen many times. This CDR3 reads CASGPDRGVYGYTF. The CDR3 region has the DNA TGTGCTAGTGGTCCCGACAGGGGGGTTTATGGCTACACCTTC. V and J are TRBV12-5 and TRBJ1-2; 9 bases are shared with TRBD1. V dropped 5 bases and J dropped 5; count of bases not matched to a gene: 6. The CDR3 consists of 14 residues. In germline, CDR1 is LGHNT, CDR2 FRNRAP.

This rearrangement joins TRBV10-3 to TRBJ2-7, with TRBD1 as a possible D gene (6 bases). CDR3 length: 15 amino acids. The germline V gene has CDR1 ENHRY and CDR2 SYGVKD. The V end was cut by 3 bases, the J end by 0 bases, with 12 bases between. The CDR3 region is CAISDSTGFSYEQYF. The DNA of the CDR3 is TGTGCCATCAGTGATTCGACAGGCTTCTCCTACGAGCAGTACTTC.

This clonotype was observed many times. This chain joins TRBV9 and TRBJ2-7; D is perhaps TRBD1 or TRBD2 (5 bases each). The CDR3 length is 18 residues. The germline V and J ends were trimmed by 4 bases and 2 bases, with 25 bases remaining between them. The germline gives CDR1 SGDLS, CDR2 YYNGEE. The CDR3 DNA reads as TGTGCCAGCAGCTCATCAGGCGTGGTGGGACCGCCACCCTACGAGCAGTACTTC. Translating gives CASSSSGVVGPPPYEQYF.

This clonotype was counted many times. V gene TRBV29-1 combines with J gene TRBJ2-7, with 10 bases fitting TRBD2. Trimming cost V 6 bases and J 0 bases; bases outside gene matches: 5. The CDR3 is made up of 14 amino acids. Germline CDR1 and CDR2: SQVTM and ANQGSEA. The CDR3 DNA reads TGCAGCGTCAAAACTAGCGGGATCTCCTACGAGCAGTACTTC. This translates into CSVKTSGISYEQYF.